These 12 T cell receptor beta chains came from one sample sequenced in a study of CD8+ T cells in alopecia areata. Isolated RNA was reverse transcribed into cDNA used as the sequencing template. The method was immunoSEQ multiplex PCR; TCRdb's version includes in-frame clones alone and lacks a portion of them. There are fewer than 110,000 clones in the sample; approximately 58% occur only once, and about 9% lies in the top ten. The sample taken for sequencing was CD4+ T cells sorted from blood. These receptors were taken from a human donor in good health.

V is TRBV15 and J is TRBJ1-5, with D possibly TRBD1 on 6 matching bases. Per germline, CDR1 LNHNV and CDR2 YYDKDF (reference sequence). The CDR3 has 15 amino acids. The V and J ends lost 0 bases and 6 bases respectively, with 12 bases between them. CDR3: CATSRDPGAGQPQHF. The DNA for the CDR3 is TGTGCCACCAGCAGAGATCCAGGGGCTGGTCAGCCCCAGCATTTT. Based on the CDR3 plus reference TRBV15 and TRBJ1-5, the full variable domain is DAMVIQNPRYQVTQFGKPVTLSCSQTLNHNVMYWYQQKSSQAPKLLFHYYDKDFNNEADTPDNFQSRRPNTSFCFLDIRSPGLGDTAMYLCATSRDPGAGQPQHFGDGTRLSIL.

The CDR3 here is CSVGGQQETQYF. DNA of the CDR3: TGCAGCGTTGGAGGGCAGCAAGAGACCCAGTACTTC. The rearrangement links TRBV29-1 to TRBJ2-5; maybe TRBD2 (5 bases). The germline V and J ends were trimmed by 4 bases and 2 bases, with 8 bases remaining between them. The germline V gene encodes CDR1 SQVTM and CDR2 ANQGSEA. The CDR3 is 12 residues long.

The chain combines TRBV7-2 with TRBJ1-1; D gene ambiguous. The CDR3 has 12 residues. V shed 8 bases and J shed 1 base, with 8 bases lying between them. The germline CDR1 and CDR2 sequences are SGHTA and FQGNSA. Here the CDR3 reads CASGRPNTEAFF. The CDR3 region has the DNA TGTGCCAGCGGCAGACCGAACACTGAAGCTTTCTTT. The entire variable domain, with the rest obtained from reference TRBV7-2 and TRBJ1-1, is as follows: GAGVSQSPSNKVTEKGKDVELRCDPISGHTALYWYRQSLGQGLEFLIYFQGNSAPDKSGLPSDRFSAERTGGSVSTLTIQRTQQEDSAVYLCASGRPNTEAFFGQGTRLTVV.

CDR3 residues: CASSSPQPRPYYGYTF. CDR3 in DNA: TGTGCCAGCAGTTCCCCCCAACCCCGGCCGTACTATGGCTACACCTTC. The chain uses TRBV27 and TRBJ1-2, with D unclear. Looked up from germline, CDR1 is MNHEY and CDR2 is SMNVEV (reference sequence). The CDR3 totals 16 residues. Trimming took off 4 bases at V and 3 bases at J, with 18 bases between the two ends.

This clone showed up just a few times. This sequence joins TRBV6-6 and TRBJ1-2; D perhaps matches TRBD1 (6 bases). This CDR3 contains 12 residues. CDR1 and CDR2 from the germline V gene are MNHNY and SVGAGI (reference sequence). CDR3 residues: CVARGGGYGYTF. The CDR3 DNA follows: TGTGTGGCTAGGGGAGGGGGCTATGGCTACACCTTC.

The gene calls are TRBV15 and TRBJ2-7, with D unclear. V dropped 5 bases and J dropped 1 base, with 12 bases sitting between them. The length of the CDR3 is 14 residues. CDR1 is LNHNV and CDR2 is YYDKDF in the germline V gene (reference sequence). The CDR3 nucleotides are TGTGCCACCAGCGACCTAGGGTCTTCCTACGAGCAGTACTTC. Translating gives CATSDLGSSYEQYF.

This clone was detected only a few times. The chain links TRBV14 to TRBJ1-4; tentatively, D is TRBD1 (5 bases). Trimming stripped 8 bases from V and 4 bases from J, with 14 bases between. The CDR3 consists of 14 residues. The germline V gene has CDR1 SGHDN and CDR2 FVKESK. The chain's CDR3 is CASYPAQGNEKLFF. The CDR3 bases are TGTGCCAGCTACCCTGCGCAGGGTAATGAAAAACTGTTTTTT.

This chain joins TRBV7-3 and TRBJ1-1; D is ambiguous. Trimming took off 0 bases at V and 0 bases at J, with 8 bases between the two ends. This CDR3 region has 15 residues. Germline CDR1 is SGHTA and CDR2 is FQGTGA. The CDR3 spells CASSLTGTVNTEAFF. The CDR3 region has the DNA TGTGCCAGCAGCTTAACGGGCACGGTGAACACTGAAGCTTTCTTT.

V is TRBV2 and J is TRBJ2-5; the D is unclear. Germline CDR1 and CDR2: SNHLY and FYNNEI. V lost 6 bases to trimming and J lost 4 bases, with 6 bases between them. The length of the CDR3 is 11 residues. CDR3 loop: CASRQGETQYF. CDR3 DNA: TGTGCCAGCAGACAAGGAGAGACCCAGTACTTC. Using reference TRBV2 and TRBJ2-5 for the parts outside the CDR3, the full variable domain is EPEVTQTPSHQVTQMGQEVILRCVPISNHLYFYWYRQILGQKVEFLVSFYNNEISEKSEIFDDQFSVERPDGSNFTLKIRSTKLEDSAMYFCASRQGETQYFGPGTRLLVL.

This sequence joins TRBV27 and TRBJ1-5, with a possible D match to TRBD1 (6 bases). V lost 6 bases, J lost 3 bases, and 18 bases lay in between. From germline, CDR1 is MNHEY and CDR2 SMNVEV (reference sequence). The CDR3 is 16 amino acids. CDR3 amino acids: CASSPAGQGINQPQHF. CDR3 nucleotides: TGTGCCAGCAGCCCCGCTGGGCAGGGGATCAATCAGCCCCAGCATTTT.

The rearrangement uses TRBV6-5 and TRBJ2-1; D remains ambiguous. The CDR3 sequence is 13 residues long. Germline CDR1 reads MNHEY; CDR2 reads SVGAGI. The ends were cut back, 0 bases at V and 10 bases at J, with 10 bases in the middle. CDR3 coding DNA: TGTGCCAGCAGTTACTCGCCCAGCCGGGAGCAGTTCTTC. Its protein product is CASSYSPSREQFF.

J is TRBJ2-5 and V is TRBV30; perhaps D is TRBD1 or TRBD2 (6 bases each). This CDR3 is 17 amino acids long. The V gene lost 5 bases and the J gene lost 5 bases, with 27 bases spanning the gap. CDR1 GTSNPN and CDR2 SVGIG come from the germline V gene (reference sequence). As DNA, the CDR3 is TGTGCCTGGTCCGGGGGAGCACAGGGCCGGATCCTTGAGACCCAGTACTTC. Translating gives CAWSGGAQGRILETQYF.